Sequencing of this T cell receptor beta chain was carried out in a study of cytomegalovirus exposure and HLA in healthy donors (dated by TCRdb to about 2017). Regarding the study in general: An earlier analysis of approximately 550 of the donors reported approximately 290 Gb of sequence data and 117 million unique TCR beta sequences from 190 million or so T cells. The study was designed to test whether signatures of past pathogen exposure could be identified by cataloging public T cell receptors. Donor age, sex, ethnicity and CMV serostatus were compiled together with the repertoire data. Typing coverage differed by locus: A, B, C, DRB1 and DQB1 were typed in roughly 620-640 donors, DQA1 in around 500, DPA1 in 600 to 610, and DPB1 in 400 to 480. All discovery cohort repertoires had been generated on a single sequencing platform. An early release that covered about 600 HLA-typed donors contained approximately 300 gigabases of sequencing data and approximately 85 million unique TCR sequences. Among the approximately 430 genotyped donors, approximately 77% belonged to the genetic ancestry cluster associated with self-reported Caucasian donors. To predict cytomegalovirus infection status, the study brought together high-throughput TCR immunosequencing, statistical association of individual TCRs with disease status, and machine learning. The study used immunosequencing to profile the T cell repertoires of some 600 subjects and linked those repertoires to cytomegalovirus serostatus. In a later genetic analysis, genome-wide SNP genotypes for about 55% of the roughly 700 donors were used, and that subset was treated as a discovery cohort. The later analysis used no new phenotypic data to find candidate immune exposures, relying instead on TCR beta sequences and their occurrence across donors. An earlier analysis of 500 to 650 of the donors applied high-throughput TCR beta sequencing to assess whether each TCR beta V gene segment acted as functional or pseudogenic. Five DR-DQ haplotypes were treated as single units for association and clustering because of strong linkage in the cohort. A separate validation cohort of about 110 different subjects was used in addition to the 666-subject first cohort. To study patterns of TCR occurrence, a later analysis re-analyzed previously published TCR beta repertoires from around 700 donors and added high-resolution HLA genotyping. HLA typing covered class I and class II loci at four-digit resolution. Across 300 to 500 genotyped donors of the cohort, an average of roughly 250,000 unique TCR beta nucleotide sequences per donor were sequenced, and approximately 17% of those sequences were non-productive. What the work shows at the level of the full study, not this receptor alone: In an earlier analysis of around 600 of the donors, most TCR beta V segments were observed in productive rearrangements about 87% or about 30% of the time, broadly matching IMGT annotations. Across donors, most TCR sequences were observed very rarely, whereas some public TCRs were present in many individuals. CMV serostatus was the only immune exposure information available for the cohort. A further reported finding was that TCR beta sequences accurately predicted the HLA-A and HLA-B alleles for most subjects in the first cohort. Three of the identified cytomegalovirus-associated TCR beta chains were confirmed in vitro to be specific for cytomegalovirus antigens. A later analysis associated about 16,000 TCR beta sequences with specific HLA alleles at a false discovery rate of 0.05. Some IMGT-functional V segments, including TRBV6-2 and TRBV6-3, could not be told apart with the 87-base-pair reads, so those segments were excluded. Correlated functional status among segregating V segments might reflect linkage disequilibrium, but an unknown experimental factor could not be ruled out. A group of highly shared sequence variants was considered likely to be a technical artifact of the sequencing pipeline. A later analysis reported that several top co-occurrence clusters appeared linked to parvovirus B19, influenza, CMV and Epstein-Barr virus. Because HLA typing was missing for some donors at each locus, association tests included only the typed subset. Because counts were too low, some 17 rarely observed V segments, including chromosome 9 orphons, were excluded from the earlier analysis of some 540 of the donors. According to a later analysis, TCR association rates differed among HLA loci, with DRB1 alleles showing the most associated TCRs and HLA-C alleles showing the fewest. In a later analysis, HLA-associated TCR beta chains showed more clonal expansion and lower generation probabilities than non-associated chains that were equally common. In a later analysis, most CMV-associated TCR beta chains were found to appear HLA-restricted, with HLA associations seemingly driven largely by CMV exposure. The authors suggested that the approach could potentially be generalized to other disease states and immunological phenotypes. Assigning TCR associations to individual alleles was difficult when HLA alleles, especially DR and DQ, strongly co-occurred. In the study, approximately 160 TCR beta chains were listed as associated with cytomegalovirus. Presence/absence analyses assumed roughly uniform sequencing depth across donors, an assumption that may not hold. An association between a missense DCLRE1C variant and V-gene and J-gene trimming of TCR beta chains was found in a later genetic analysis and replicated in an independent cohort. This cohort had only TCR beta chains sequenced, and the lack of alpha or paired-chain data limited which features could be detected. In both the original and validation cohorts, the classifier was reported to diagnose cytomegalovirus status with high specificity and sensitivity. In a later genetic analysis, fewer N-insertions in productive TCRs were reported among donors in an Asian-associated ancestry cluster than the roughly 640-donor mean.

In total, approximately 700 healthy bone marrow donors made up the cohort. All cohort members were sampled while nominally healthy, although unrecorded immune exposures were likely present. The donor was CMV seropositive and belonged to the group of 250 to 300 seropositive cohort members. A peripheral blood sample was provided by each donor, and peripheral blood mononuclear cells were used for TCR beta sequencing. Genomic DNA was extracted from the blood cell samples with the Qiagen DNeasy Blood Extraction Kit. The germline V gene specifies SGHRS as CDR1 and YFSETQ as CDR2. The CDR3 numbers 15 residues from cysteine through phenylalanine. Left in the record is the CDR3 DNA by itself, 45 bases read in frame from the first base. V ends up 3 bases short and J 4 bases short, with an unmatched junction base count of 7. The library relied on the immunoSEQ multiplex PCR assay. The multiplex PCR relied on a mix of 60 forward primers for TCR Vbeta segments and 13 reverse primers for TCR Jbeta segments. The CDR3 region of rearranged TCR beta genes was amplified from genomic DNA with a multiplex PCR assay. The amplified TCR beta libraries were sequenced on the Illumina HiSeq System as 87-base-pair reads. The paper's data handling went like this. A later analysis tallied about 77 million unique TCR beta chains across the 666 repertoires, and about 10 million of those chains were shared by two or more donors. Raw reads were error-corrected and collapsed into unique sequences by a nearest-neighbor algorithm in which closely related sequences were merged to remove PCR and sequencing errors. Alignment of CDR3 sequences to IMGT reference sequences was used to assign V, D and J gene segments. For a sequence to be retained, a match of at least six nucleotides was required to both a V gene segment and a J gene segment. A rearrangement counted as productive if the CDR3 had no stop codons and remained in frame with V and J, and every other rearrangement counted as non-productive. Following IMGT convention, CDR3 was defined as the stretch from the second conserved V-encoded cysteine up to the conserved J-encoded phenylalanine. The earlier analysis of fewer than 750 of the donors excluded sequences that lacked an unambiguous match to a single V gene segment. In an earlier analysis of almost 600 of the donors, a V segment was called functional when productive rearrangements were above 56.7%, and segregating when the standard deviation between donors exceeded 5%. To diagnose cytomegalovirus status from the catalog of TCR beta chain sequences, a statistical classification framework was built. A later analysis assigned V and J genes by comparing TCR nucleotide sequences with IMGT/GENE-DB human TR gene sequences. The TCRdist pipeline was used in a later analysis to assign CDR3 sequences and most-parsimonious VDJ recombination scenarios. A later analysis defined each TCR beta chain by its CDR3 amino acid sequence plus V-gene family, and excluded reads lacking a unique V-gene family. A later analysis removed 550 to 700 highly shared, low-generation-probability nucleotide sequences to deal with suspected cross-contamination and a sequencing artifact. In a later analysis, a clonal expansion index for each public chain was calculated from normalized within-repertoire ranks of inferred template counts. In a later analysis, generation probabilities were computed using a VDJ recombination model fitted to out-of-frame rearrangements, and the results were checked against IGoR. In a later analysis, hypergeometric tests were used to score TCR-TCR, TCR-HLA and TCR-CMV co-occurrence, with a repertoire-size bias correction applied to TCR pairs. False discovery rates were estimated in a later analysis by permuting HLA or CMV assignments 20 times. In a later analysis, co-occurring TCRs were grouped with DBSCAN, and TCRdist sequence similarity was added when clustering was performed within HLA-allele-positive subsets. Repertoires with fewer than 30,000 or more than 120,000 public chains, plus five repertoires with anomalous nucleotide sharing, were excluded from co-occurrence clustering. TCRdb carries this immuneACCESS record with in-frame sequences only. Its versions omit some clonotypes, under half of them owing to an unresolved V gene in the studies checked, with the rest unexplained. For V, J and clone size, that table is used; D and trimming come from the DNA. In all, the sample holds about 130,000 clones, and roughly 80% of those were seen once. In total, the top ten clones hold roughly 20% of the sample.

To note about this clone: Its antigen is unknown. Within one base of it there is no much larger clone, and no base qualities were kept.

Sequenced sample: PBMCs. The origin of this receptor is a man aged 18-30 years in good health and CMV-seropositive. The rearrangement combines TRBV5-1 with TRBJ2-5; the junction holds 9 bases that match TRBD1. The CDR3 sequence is CASSSRQGVGETQYF. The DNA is TGCGCCAGCAGCTCACGACAGGGGGTAGGAGAGACCCAGTACTTC.